This T cell receptor (beta chain) was obtained from a study of cytomegalovirus exposure and HLA in healthy donors (TCRdb year 2017). Context from the whole study: An earlier analysis of approximately 640 of the donors reported more than 250 Gb of sequence data and 100 million to 140 million unique TCR beta sequences from 150 million to 200 million T cells. About 280 gigabases of sequencing data and around 80 million unique TCR sequences made up an early release that covered approximately 700 HLA-typed donors. Of the approximately 400 genotyped donors, around 81% fell in the genetic ancestry cluster associated with self-reported Caucasian donors. The study aimed to test whether cataloging public T cell receptors could reveal signatures of past pathogen exposure. The T cell repertoires of some 670 subjects were profiled by immunosequencing and related to cytomegalovirus serostatus. In addition to the first cohort of 650 to 750 subjects, a separate validation cohort of some 120 different subjects was used. High-throughput TCR immunosequencing, statistical association of individual TCRs with disease status, and machine learning were combined to predict cytomegalovirus infection status. To study patterns of TCR occurrence, a later analysis re-analyzed previously published TCR beta repertoires from around 670 donors and added high-resolution HLA genotyping. Rather than using new phenotypic data, the later analysis identified candidate immune exposures from TCR beta sequences and from how often those sequences occurred across donors. An earlier analysis of roughly 600 of the donors used high-throughput TCR beta sequencing to judge whether each TCR beta V gene segment behaved as functional or pseudogenic. Donor age, sex, ethnicity and CMV serostatus were collected together with the repertoire data. In a later genetic analysis, genome-wide SNP genotypes for about 60% of the 666 donors were used, and that subset was treated as a discovery cohort. Every discovery cohort repertoire had been produced on one sequencing platform. HLA typing included class I and class II loci at four-digit resolution. Typing coverage differed by locus: A, B, C, DRB1 and DQB1 were typed in roughly 620-630 donors, DQA1 in 522, DPA1 in 600 to 610, and DPB1 in around 490. Because of strong linkage in the cohort, roughly 5 DR-DQ haplotypes were treated as single units for association and clustering. Among about 400 genotyped donors of the cohort, an average of roughly 230,000 unique TCR beta nucleotide sequences was sequenced per donor, of which about 19% were non-productive.

Library construction relied on the immunoSEQ multiplex PCR assay. For the multiplex PCR, a mixture combining 60 forward primers for TCR Vbeta segments and 13 reverse primers for TCR Jbeta segments was used. Amplification of the CDR3 region of rearranged TCR beta genes was performed with a multiplex PCR assay on genomic DNA. The amplified TCR beta libraries were sequenced on the Illumina HiSeq System as 87-base-pair reads. The paper's processing steps were these. A later analysis counted 65 million to 90 million unique TCR beta chains across the 650 to 800 repertoires, and roughly 9.9 million of these chains were shared by at least two donors. To remove PCR and sequencing errors, raw reads were error-corrected and collapsed into unique sequences using a nearest-neighbor algorithm that merged closely related sequences. Alignment of CDR3 sequences to IMGT reference sequences was used to assign V, D and J gene segments. For a sequence to be retained, at least a six-nucleotide match to both a V gene segment and a J gene segment was required. A rearrangement was called productive if the CDR3 had no stop codons and remained in frame with V and J, and every other rearrangement was called non-productive. CDR3 was defined by IMGT convention, running from the second conserved V-encoded cysteine to the conserved J-encoded phenylalanine. The earlier analysis of a few hundred of the donors excluded any sequence lacking an unambiguous match to a single V gene segment. In an earlier analysis of some 590 of the donors, a V segment was called functional when productive rearrangements were above 56.7%, and segregating when the standard deviation between donors exceeded 5%. A statistical classification framework was developed to diagnose cytomegalovirus status using the catalog of TCR beta chain sequences. V and J gene assignment, in a later analysis, came from comparing TCR nucleotide sequences with IMGT/GENE-DB human TR gene sequences. A later analysis assigned CDR3 sequences and most-parsimonious VDJ recombination scenarios with the TCRdist pipeline. In a later analysis, every TCR beta chain was defined by the combination of its CDR3 amino acid sequence and its V-gene family, and reads without a unique V-gene family were dropped. To address suspected cross-contamination and a sequencing artifact, a later analysis removed 592 highly shared, low-generation-probability nucleotide sequences. In a later analysis, a clonal expansion index was calculated for each public chain from normalized within-repertoire ranks of inferred template counts. A later analysis computed generation probabilities with a VDJ recombination model fitted to out-of-frame rearrangements, and checked the results against IGoR. A later analysis scored TCR-TCR, TCR-HLA and TCR-CMV co-occurrence with hypergeometric tests, applying a repertoire-size bias correction to TCR pairs. A later analysis estimated false discovery rates by permuting HLA or CMV assignments 20 times. In a later analysis, co-occurring TCRs were grouped using DBSCAN, with TCRdist sequence similarity added in when clustering inside HLA-allele-positive subsets. For co-occurrence clustering, repertoires with fewer than 30,000 or more than 120,000 public chains were excluded, along with 4 to 6 repertoires with anomalous nucleotide sharing. The source is immuneACCESS, and TCRdb retained only in-frame sequences with V and J called. Part of the clones is not carried over; for the studies checked, unresolved V genes explain less than half of this, and the remainder is unexplained. The V and J calls and clone size are taken from that table; D and trimming were inferred from the DNA. Recorded for this sample are hundreds of thousands of clones; approximately 81% of them occurred a single time. The ten largest clones add up to about 3.1% of the sample.

General study outcomes and caveats: According to a later genetic analysis, donors in an Asian-associated ancestry cluster had fewer N-insertions in productive TCRs than the approximately 700-donor mean. Most CMV-associated TCR beta chains appeared to be HLA-restricted in a later analysis, and the HLA associations seemed to be driven largely by CMV exposure. In a later analysis, TCR association rates were found to vary across HLA loci, with the most associated TCRs seen for DRB1 alleles and the fewest for HLA-C alleles. The earlier analysis of 587 of the donors excluded some 15 rarely observed V segments, including chromosome 9 orphons, because counts were too low. Correlated functional status among segregating V segments might be attributable to linkage disequilibrium, but an unknown experimental factor could not be ruled out. The study gave a list of some 150 TCR beta chains associated with cytomegalovirus. According to a later analysis, parvovirus B19, influenza, CMV and Epstein-Barr virus appeared linked to several top co-occurrence clusters. A later analysis associated 15,000 or so TCR beta sequences with specific HLA alleles at a false discovery rate of 0.05. An association between a missense DCLRE1C variant and V-gene and J-gene trimming of TCR beta chains was found in a later genetic analysis and replicated in an independent cohort. This cohort had only TCR beta chains sequenced, and the lack of alpha or paired-chain data limited which features could be detected. Because some donors lacked HLA typing at each locus, the association tests relied only on the typed subset. In a later analysis, HLA-associated TCR beta chains were found to be more clonally expanded and to have lower generation probabilities than equally common non-associated chains. Broadly in line with IMGT annotations, most TCR beta V segments showed up in productive rearrangements about 87% or about 30% of the time in an earlier analysis of approximately 640 of the donors. A further reported finding was that TCR beta sequences accurately predicted the HLA-A and HLA-B alleles for most subjects in the first cohort. A group of highly shared sequence variants was considered likely to be a technical artifact of the sequencing pipeline. Immune exposure information for the cohort was limited to CMV serostatus. The authors suggested that the approach could potentially be generalized to other disease states and immunological phenotypes. Most TCR sequences were observed very rarely across donors, whereas some public TCRs were present in many individuals. When HLA alleles, especially DR and DQ, strongly co-occurred, TCR associations were difficult to assign to individual alleles. Sequencing depth was assumed to be roughly uniform across donors in the presence/absence analyses, though that assumption may not hold. The classifier was reported to diagnose cytomegalovirus status with high specificity and sensitivity in both the original and validation cohorts. The 87-base-pair reads could not distinguish some IMGT-functional V segments, including TRBV6-2 and TRBV6-3, so those segments were excluded. In vitro tests confirmed that a few of the cytomegalovirus-associated TCR beta chains recognize cytomegalovirus antigens.

A word on this clone: Its binding antigen is unknown. No base qualities exist here, and no much larger clone lies one base off it.

The cohort comprised 670 or so healthy bone marrow donors. At the time of sampling, all cohort members were nominally healthy, though unrecorded immune exposures were likely present. The donor was CMV seronegative and was included in the group of approximately 350 seronegative cohort members. Every donor gave a peripheral blood sample, and the peripheral blood mononuclear cells from that sample were used for TCR beta sequencing. Genomic DNA extraction from the blood cell samples was performed with the Qiagen DNeasy Blood Extraction Kit. Deletion took 1 base off V and 0 bases off J, with a span of 9 bases between the germline ends. The CDR3 covers 16 residues, taking in both the cysteine and the phenylalanine. Only the CDR3 part of the read is kept: 48 bases, read in frame from the first base. In the germline V gene, CDR1 corresponds to LGHNA and CDR2 to YNFKEQ.

This clonotype originated in a man younger than 40 in good health and CMV-seronegative. Sequencing used PBMCs. The rearranged segments are TRBV4-2 and TRBJ1-4, with the D segment identity uncertain. The DNA sequence is given as TGTGCCAGCAGCCAAGCCAGAGGTACAACTAATGAAAAACTGTTTTTT. This yields the protein CASSQARGTTNEKLFF.